One sample yielded the 21 T cell receptor beta chains listed below, sequenced in a study of CD8+CD57+ T cells in acquired aplastic anemia. Genomic DNA, serving as template, underwent TCR beta VDJ and CDR3 profiling. TCRdb redid the calling of the reads with MiXCR, one entry per CDR3 protein. The sample yields about 180,000 distinct CDR3 sequences, about 47% seen once. The specimen was sorted CD4+, CD8+, or CD8+CD57+ T cells (not recorded which) from PBMCs. Receptor source: a human donor in good health.

This clonotype was observed at least ten times. The V call is TRBV4-1, the J call TRBJ2-5; no reliable D call. From germline, CDR1 is MGHRA and CDR2 YSYEKL. This CDR3 region has 16 residues. Deletions cut 1 base from V and 5 bases from J, with 17 bases between. This CDR3 is CASSQALGPRRETQYF. The DNA of the CDR3 is TGCGCCAGCAGCCAAGCATTGGGCCCACGAAGGGAGACCCAGTACTTC.

The gene calls are TRBV7-9 and TRBJ2-5; the D gene is possibly TRBD1 (5 bases). This CDR3 has 13 amino acids. V was clipped by 2 bases and J by 5 bases, with 9 bases between them. CDR1 is SEHNR and CDR2 is FQNEAQ in the germline V gene (reference sequence). CDR3 region: CASSLKGVETQYF. The CDR3, as DNA: TGTGCCAGCAGCTTAAAAGGGGTGGAGACCCAGTACTTC. Full variable domain (outside the CDR3, taken from reference TRBV7-9 and TRBJ2-5): DTGVSQNPRHKITKRGQNVTFRCDPISEHNRLYWYRQTLGQGPEFLTYFQNEAQLEKSRLLSDRFSAERPKGSFSTLEIQRTEQGDSAMYLCASSLKGVETQYFGPGTRLLVL.

The rearrangement joins TRBV27 to TRBJ2-2; no firm D call. Germline CDR1 is MNHEY and CDR2 is SMNVEV (reference sequence). The ends were cut back, 7 bases at V and 6 bases at J, with 15 bases in the middle. CDR3 length: 14 amino acids. CDR3 sequence reads: CASTHPFGAGELFF. Written as DNA, the CDR3 is TGTGCCAGCACCCACCCCTTCGGTGCCGGGGAGCTGTTTTTT.

A few counts support this clonotype. The CDR3 spells CATSDGTGIETQYF. The CDR3 nucleotides are TGTGCCACCAGTGATGGGACAGGGATCGAGACCCAGTACTTC. This rearrangement joins TRBV24-1 to TRBJ2-5, with 9 bases matching TRBD1. The CDR3 contains 14 residues. With 3 bases clipped from V and 5 bases from J, the junction kept 3 bases outside the gene matches. Germline V lookup: CDR1 KGHDR, CDR2 SFDVKD.

V is TRBV7-2 and J is TRBJ2-1; D unclear. The CDR3 length is 12 residues. V gave up 3 bases and J gave up 5 bases, with 5 bases separating them. Germline lookup yields CDR1 SGHTA and CDR2 FQGNSA. The DNA for the CDR3 is TGTGCCAGCAGCTTGGGTCACAATGAGCAGTTCTTC. Residues: CASSLGHNEQFF.

This clonotype has more than one count but fewer than ten. A junction end diverges from the germline sequence, so it may reflect a read error. V gene TRBV7-8 combines with J gene TRBJ1-3; 7 bases are shared with TRBD1. The CDR3 consists of 16 residues. Germline V CDR1 and CDR2: SGHVS, FQNEAQ. Written as DNA, the CDR3 is TGCGCCAGCAGCCAAGTAGGGGGCCCGGCTGGAAACACCATATATTTT. It encodes CASSQVGGPAGNTIYF.

The chain has TRBV11-3 and TRBJ2-1; 14 positions agree with TRBD2. V lost 7 bases, J lost 9 bases, and 2 bases stayed unmatched. CDR3 length: 13 residues. Germline CDR1 is SGHNT and CDR2 is YENEEA. The CDR3 region has the DNA TGTGCCAGCACCGGGACTAGCGGGAGTGAGCAGTTCTTC. It codes for CASTGTSGSEQFF.

Ten or more counts support this clonotype. This chain links TRBV14 with TRBJ1-4; 8 bases line up with TRBD1. J lost 2 bases, V lost 4 bases, and 3 bases had no gene match. Looked up from germline, CDR1 is SGHDN and CDR2 is FVKESK. The CDR3 has 15 amino acids. The CDR3 nucleotides read TGTGCCAGCAGCCGGCGACAGGGGACTAATGAAAAACTGTTTTTT. It encodes CASSRRQGTNEKLFF.

V is TRBV20-1 and J is TRBJ2-7, with 12 bases aligning to TRBD2. The CDR3 is 18 amino acids. The V and J ends lost 8 bases and 2 bases, in that order; junction bases with no gene match: 19. Germline V gene data show CDR1 as DFQATT and CDR2 as SNEGSKA (reference sequence). In DNA, the CDR3 is TGCAGTTCCATAGGTCCGGGACTAGCGGGTTTGGTAACCTACGAGCAGTACTTC. Translating gives CSSIGPGLAGLVTYEQYF.

The chain recombines TRBV7-9 with TRBJ2-1; D is undetermined. With 1 base removed from V and 8 bases from J, the gap between germline ends came to 6 bases. The CDR3 spans 12 residues. Germline V gene lookup returns CDR1 SEHNR and CDR2 FQNEAQ (reference sequence). CDR3 residues: CASSLEGHEQFF. The DNA for the CDR3 is TGTGCCAGCAGCTTAGAGGGCCATGAGCAGTTCTTC.

This clonotype was counted ten times or more. The gene calls are TRBV29-1 and TRBJ2-3; 8 bases line up with TRBD2. This CDR3 comprises 14 residues. The V gene's germline CDR1 is SQVTM and CDR2 ANQGSEA. Losses at the gene ends were 7 bases for V and 5 bases for J; bases not matched to a gene: 11. The CDR3 nucleotides are TGCAGCGCCTGGGGAGCGGGAGTGGGAGATACGCAGTATTTT. Encoded protein: CSAWGAGVGDTQYF.

This chain links TRBV5-1 with TRBJ2-7, with 7 bases identical to TRBD1. The CDR3 is 14 amino acids. The germline CDR1 and CDR2 sequences are SGHRS and YFSETQ. Unmatched junction bases numbered 6, after V lost 1 base and J lost 5 bases. The CDR3: CASSLKGAANEQYF. In nucleotides, the CDR3 is TGCGCCAGCAGCTTGAAGGGGGCCGCAAACGAGCAGTACTTC.

This clonotype was recorded only once. CDR3 nucleotides: TGTGCCAGCAGCACCGCGGGGGGCTACGAGCAGTACTTC. Encoded protein: CASSTAGGYEQYF. The chain joins TRBV9 to TRBJ2-7, with TRBD2 matching over 8 bases. Germline CDR1 and CDR2: SGDLS and YYNGEE. V was clipped by 4 bases and J by 3 bases; unmatched bases: 3. This CDR3 has 13 amino acids.

The gene calls are TRBV7-8 and TRBJ1-2; no clear D gene. Germline V gene data show CDR1 as SGHVS and CDR2 as FQNEAQ. The CDR3 spans 12 residues. V shed 11 bases and J shed 0 bases, with 10 bases lying between them. In nucleotides, the CDR3 is TGTGCCTCCCGGCGAGCTAACTATGGCTACACCTTC. Protein: CASRRANYGYTF.

The V call is TRBV7-2, the J call TRBJ2-7; TRBD1 matches 7 bases. This CDR3 region has 15 residues. Losses at the gene ends were 6 bases for V and 2 bases for J; bases not matched to a gene: 10. Per the germline V gene, CDR1 is SGHTA and CDR2 is FQGNSA. CDR3 sequence reads: CASSKTGRGAYEQYF. The DNA of the CDR3 is TGTGCCAGCAGTAAGACAGGGCGTGGGGCCTACGAGCAGTACTTC.

This clonotype occurred a few times. This chain connects TRBV10-3 to TRBJ1-5, with unresolved D. V lost 2 bases and J lost 5, with 13 bases in between. The CDR3 runs to 15 residues. Germline V gives CDR1 ENHRY, CDR2 SYGVKD. CDR3 nucleotides: TGTGCCATCAGTGAGGGGCCGACTAGGGATCAGCCCCAGCATTTT. Protein sequence: CAISEGPTRDQPQHF.

The J gene is TRBJ1-5, the V gene TRBV9; D perhaps matches TRBD1 (5 bases). This CDR3 is 14 amino acids long. CDR1 is SGDLS, CDR2 YYNGEE, per germline. The V end was cut by 5 bases, the J end by 6 bases, with 15 bases between. The chain's CDR3 is CASRTERVGQPQHF. The CDR3 bases are TGTGCCAGCAGGACAGAGAGAGTGGGTCAGCCCCAGCATTTT.

Only a few counts were recorded for this clonotype. This rearrangement joins TRBV11-2 to TRBJ2-1; 7 nucleotides agree with TRBD2. Trimming took 4 bases from V and 6 from J; bases not matched to a gene: 12. The CDR3 extends over 16 amino acids. CDR1 SGHAT and CDR2 FQNNGV come from the germline V gene. The CDR3 spells CASSSRSGGVSNEQFF. CDR3 coding DNA: TGTGCCAGCAGCTCCCGGAGTGGGGGGGTGAGCAATGAGCAGTTCTTC.

The CDR3 bases are TGCAGTGCTGGAACCCTAGCGGGAGGGCCCTACGAGCAGTACTTC. This translates into CSAGTLAGGPYEQYF. This chain uses TRBV20-1 with TRBJ2-7; 12 nucleotides agree with TRBD2. V lost 5 bases and J lost 2; bases outside the gene matches: 7. The germline CDR1 and CDR2 sequences are DFQATT and SNEGSKA (reference sequence). The CDR3 contains 15 residues.

This clonotype came up many times. V is TRBV20-1 and J is TRBJ1-1, with D tentatively TRBD1 (5 bases). V lost 5 bases and J 5 bases, leaving 24 bases between the germline ends. Germline V gene lookup returns CDR1 DFQATT and CDR2 SNEGSKA (reference sequence). The CDR3 runs 16 residues. In DNA form, the CDR3 reads TGCAGTGCTCAACCCGCCGGGGCCCAAAGTGGGACTGAAGCTTTCTTT. Protein: CSAQPAGAQSGTEAFF.

The chain employs TRBV2 and TRBJ1-2; D might be TRBD1 (6 bases). This CDR3 has 14 residues. In germline, CDR1 is SNHLY, CDR2 FYNNEI. Between the trimmed V and J ends, which lost 0 bases and 13 bases, there was a span of 18 bases. This CDR3 reads CASSEALRAGALTF. In nucleotides, the CDR3 is TGTGCCAGCAGTGAAGCGCTTCGGGCAGGGGCCCTCACCTTC.